The 21 T cell receptor beta chains below come from one sample, sequenced in a study of T cell changes during pregnancy in multiple sclerosis. Libraries were prepared by immunoSEQ multiplex PCR; TCRdb keeps only in-frame clonotypes and omits some of them. The sample includes about 80,000 clones, 90% to 95% of them seen just once. Source: peripheral blood, taken before pregnancy. These receptors were taken from a female donor with multiple sclerosis, enrolled in a pregnancy study.

This chain joins TRBV7-9 and TRBJ1-1; TRBD1 is a possible D gene (5 bases). Trimming took off 1 base at V and 4 bases at J, with 16 bases between the two ends. Germline lookup yields CDR1 SEHNR and CDR2 FQNEAQ (reference sequence). The CDR3 is 16 amino acids. CDR3: CASSLDGASWGTEAFF. For the CDR3, the DNA is TGTGCCAGCAGCTTAGATGGGGCTAGTTGGGGCACTGAAGCTTTCTTT.

V usage is TRBV7-8 and J usage is TRBJ2-7, with D maybe TRBD2 (6 bases). The CDR3 has 13 residues. With 6 bases removed from V and 4 bases from J, the gap between germline ends came to 13 bases. Germline values: CDR1 SGHVS, CDR2 FQNEAQ. CDR3 region: CASSRGGPYEQYF. CDR3 in DNA: TGTGCCAGCAGTCGTGGAGGGCCTTACGAGCAGTACTTC.

This clone came up a few times. This chain links TRBV28 with TRBJ1-2; the match to TRBD1 covers 10 bases. The CDR3 contains 13 residues. After removal of 7 bases from V and 7 bases from J, the junction contained 6 bases not matched to a gene. Germline V CDR1 and CDR2: MDHEN, SYDVKM. CDR3 protein: CASTTGGDGGYTF. The CDR3, as DNA: TGTGCCAGCACGACAGGGGGCGACGGTGGCTACACCTTC.

This clone was seen a single time. The genes are TRBV28 and TRBJ1-5; 9 bases are a match to TRBD1. Germline CDR1 reads MDHEN; CDR2 reads SYDVKM. The CDR3 has 16 residues. The V segment lost 2 bases and the J segment 7 bases; nucleotides outside the gene matches: 9. The CDR3, as DNA: TGTGCCAGCAGTTTAATGTGGGACAGGGTGGGGCAGCCCCAGCATTTT. It encodes CASSLMWDRVGQPQHF.

The chain joins TRBV6-5 to TRBJ1-4; the match to TRBD1 covers 8 bases. J lost 7 bases, V lost 0 bases, and 4 bases had no gene match. Germline CDR1 and CDR2: MNHEY and SVGAGI. The CDR3 spans 15 residues. In DNA, the CDR3 is TGTGCCAGCAGTTACTCGACAGGGGTGGTTGAAAAACTGTTTTTT. It encodes CASSYSTGVVEKLFF.

The J gene is TRBJ2-1, the V gene TRBV30, with unresolved D. Trimming removed 4 bases from V and 4 bases from J, with 23 bases in between. The CDR3 totals 17 residues. Germline values: CDR1 GTSNPN, CDR2 SVGIG (reference sequence). The CDR3 coding sequence is TGTGCCTGGATCAGCCCTAGACGCGCCCTAAATTACAATGAGCAGTTCTTC. This translates into CAWISPRRALNYNEQFF.

V usage is TRBV7-2 and J usage is TRBJ2-5; TRBD1 aligns across 8 bases. Germline CDR1 SGHTA, CDR2 FQGNSA. V lost 6 bases, J lost 3 bases, and 9 bases stayed unmatched. The CDR3 sequence is 15 residues long. Here the CDR3 reads CASSRQGFLKETQYF. The CDR3 coding sequence is TGTGCCAGCAGTCGACAGGGGTTTCTTAAAGAGACCCAGTACTTC.

The chain carries TRBV5-1 and TRBJ2-3, with 7 bases fitting TRBD2. The CDR3 is 15 amino acids. CDR1 and CDR2 (germline): SGHRS, YFSETQ. J was trimmed by 1 base and V by 1 base; bases with no gene match: 3. The CDR3 loop is CASSLLLAGTDTQYF. The CDR3 nucleotides read TGCGCCAGCAGCTTGCTTCTAGCGGGCACAGATACGCAGTATTTT.

This rearrangement joins TRBV10-3 to TRBJ2-7; no clear D gene. Germline V gives CDR1 ENHRY, CDR2 SYGVKD. The CDR3 contains 14 residues. Trimming shortened V by 3 bases and J by 3 bases, and 12 bases separated the two germline ends. The CDR3 here is CAISDPALNYEQYF. The CDR3 coding sequence is TGTGCCATCAGTGACCCCGCACTAAACTACGAGCAGTACTTC.

V is TRBV28 and J is TRBJ2-1, with 7 nucleotides matching TRBD2. Germline V gene lookup returns CDR1 MDHEN and CDR2 SYDVKM. J lost 2 bases, V lost 5 bases, and 6 bases had no gene match. This CDR3 is 15 amino acids long. CDR3 region: CASSLWGTTYNEQFF. In nucleotides, the CDR3 is TGTGCCAGCAGTCTCTGGGGGACTACCTACAATGAGCAGTTCTTC.

The chain uses TRBV10-3 and TRBJ2-7; weak D call: TRBD1 (6 bases). The CDR3 has 12 residues. Trimming cost V 10 bases and J 1 base, with 11 bases left between them. Germline values: CDR1 ENHRY, CDR2 SYGVKD. DNA of the CDR3: TGTGCCACCTTGGACAGTTCCTACGAGCAGTACTTC. It encodes CATLDSSYEQYF.

V is TRBV4-2 and J is TRBJ1-5, with D possibly matching TRBD1 (6 bases). CDR3 length equals 13 residues. V was shortened by 6 bases and J by 8 bases, with 14 bases between the two germline ends. Germline V gives CDR1 LGHNA, CDR2 YNFKEQ. The CDR3 here is CASRGALKEPQHF. The CDR3 region has the DNA TGTGCCAGCAGGGGGGCCCTCAAGGAGCCCCAGCATTTT.

The rearrangement links TRBV4-3 to TRBJ2-3; tentative D call: TRBD1 (5 bases). V lost 0 bases, J lost 0 bases, and 16 bases lay in between. Germline V gene lookup returns CDR1 LGHNA and CDR2 YSLEER. CDR3 length: 18 residues. The CDR3 DNA sequence: TGCGCCAGCAGCCAAGATCCCCGGACACCACTTAGCACAGATACGCAGTATTTT. Its translation: CASSQDPRTPLSTDTQYF.

The chain combines TRBV5-1 with TRBJ2-1, with 7 bases identical to TRBD2. The CDR3 is 15 residues long. The germline V gene encodes CDR1 SGHRS and CDR2 YFSETQ. V shed 2 bases, J shed 3 bases, and the junction held 5 bases outside the gene matches. CDR3 nucleotide sequence: TGCGCCAGCAGCTTAGGTGGCGGGAGCTACAATGAGCAGTTCTTC. Its translation: CASSLGGGSYNEQFF.

V gene TRBV7-3 combines with J gene TRBJ2-1, with TRBD2 identical over 11 bases. CDR3 length: 17 amino acids. J gave up 6 bases and V 4 bases, and 11 bases lay outside the gene matches. Germline CDR1 SGHTA, CDR2 FQGTGA. CDR3 amino acids: CASSSWVLLAGANEQFF. The CDR3 nucleotides are TGTGCCAGCAGCTCATGGGTTTTACTAGCGGGAGCCAATGAGCAGTTCTTC.

The chain carries TRBV9 and TRBJ1-3, with D uncertain. CDR3 size: 14 residues. Germline CDR1 and CDR2: SGDLS and YYNGEE. V dropped 1 base and J dropped 0 bases, with 5 bases sitting between them. The CDR3 region is CASSVMASGNTIYF. DNA of the CDR3: TGTGCCAGCAGCGTAATGGCCTCTGGAAACACCATATATTTT.

The chain links TRBV4-1 to TRBJ1-2; 9 bases fit TRBD1. Germline V gene data show CDR1 as MGHRA and CDR2 as YSYEKL. The CDR3 sequence is 16 residues long. The V gene end was trimmed by 4 bases and the J gene end by 3 bases; junction bases not matched to a gene: 9. In nucleotides, the CDR3 is TGCGCCAGCAGCCCCGTACAGGGGGCGCATTACTATGGCTACACCTTC. This gives the protein CASSPVQGAHYYGYTF.

The chain carries TRBV27 and TRBJ2-7; D ambiguous. Germline V gives CDR1 MNHEY, CDR2 SMNVEV (reference sequence). The CDR3 is 14 amino acids. V gave up 3 bases and J gave up 3 bases, with 12 bases separating them. The CDR3 region is CASSFSPRGYEQYF. The CDR3 bases are TGTGCCAGCAGTTTTAGCCCCCGAGGCTACGAGCAGTACTTC.

The DNA for the CDR3 is TGCGCCAGCAGCCCGGCGGGAGATACGCAGTATTTT. Its translation: CASSPAGDTQYF. The chain links TRBV5-1 to TRBJ2-3; tentatively, D is TRBD2 (5 bases). CDR1 and CDR2 from the germline V gene are SGHRS and YFSETQ. V dropped 4 bases and J dropped 5 bases, with 8 bases sitting between them. This CDR3 region has 12 residues.

The rearrangement uses TRBV11-3 and TRBJ2-7; TRBD2 matches 9 bases. This CDR3 is 13 amino acids long. Germline assignment: CDR1 SGHNT and CDR2 YENEEA. Germline trimming cut 5 bases from V and 5 bases from J; bases unmatched to any gene: 4. This chain's CDR3 is CASSPGTSNEQYF. The DNA for the CDR3 is TGTGCCAGCAGCCCCGGGACTAGCAACGAGCAGTACTTC. Supplemented by reference TRBV11-3 and TRBJ2-7, the full variable domain reads EAGVVQSPRYKIIEKKQPVAFWCNPISGHNTLYWYLQNLGQGPELLIRYENEEAVDDSQLPKDRFSAERLKGVDSTLKIQPAELGDSAVYLCASSPGTSNEQYFGPGTRLTVT.

The chain has TRBV7-6 and TRBJ2-1; 12 bases agree with TRBD2. The length of the CDR3 is 20 residues. Germline V gene data show CDR1 as SGHVS and CDR2 as FNYEAQ. With 4 bases clipped from V and 1 base from J, the junction kept 14 bases outside the gene matches. The CDR3 sequence: CASSSGMSSGRASSYNEQFF. CDR3 sequence (DNA): TGTGCCAGCAGCTCGGGGATGTCTAGCGGGAGGGCCAGTTCCTACAATGAGCAGTTCTTC.